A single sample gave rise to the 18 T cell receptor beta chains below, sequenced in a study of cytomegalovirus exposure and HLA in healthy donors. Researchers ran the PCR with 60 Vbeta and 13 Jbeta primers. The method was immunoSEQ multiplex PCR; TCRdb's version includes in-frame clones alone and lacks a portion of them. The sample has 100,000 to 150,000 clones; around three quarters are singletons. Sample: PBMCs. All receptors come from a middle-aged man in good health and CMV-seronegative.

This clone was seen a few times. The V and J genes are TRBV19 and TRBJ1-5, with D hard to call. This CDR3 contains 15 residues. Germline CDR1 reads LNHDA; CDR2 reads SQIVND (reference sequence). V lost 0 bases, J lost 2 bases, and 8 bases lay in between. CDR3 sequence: CASSIERRGNQPQHF. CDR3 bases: TGTGCCAGTAGTATAGAACGGCGGGGCAATCAGCCCCAGCATTTT.

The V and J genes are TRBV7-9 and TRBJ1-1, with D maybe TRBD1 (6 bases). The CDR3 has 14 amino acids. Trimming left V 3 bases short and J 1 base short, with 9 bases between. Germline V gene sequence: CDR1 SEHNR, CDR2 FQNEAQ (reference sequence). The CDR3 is CASSFGGRNTEAFF. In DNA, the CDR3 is TGTGCCAGCAGCTTCGGGGGGCGGAACACTGAAGCTTTCTTT.

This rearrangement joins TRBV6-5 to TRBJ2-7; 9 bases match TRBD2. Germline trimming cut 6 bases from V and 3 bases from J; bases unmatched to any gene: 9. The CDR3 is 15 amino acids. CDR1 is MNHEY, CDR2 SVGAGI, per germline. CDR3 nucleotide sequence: TGTGCCAGCAGCCCTGGCGGGGGGGCCGTCTACGAGCAGTACTTC. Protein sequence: CASSPGGGAVYEQYF.

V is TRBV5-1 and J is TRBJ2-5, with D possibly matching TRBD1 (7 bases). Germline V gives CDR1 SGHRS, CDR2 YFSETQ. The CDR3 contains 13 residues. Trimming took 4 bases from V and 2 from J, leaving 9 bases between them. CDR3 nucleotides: TGCGCCAGCAGCGCGGGACAGCAAGAGACCCAGTACTTC. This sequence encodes CASSAGQQETQYF. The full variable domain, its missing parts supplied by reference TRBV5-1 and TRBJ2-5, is KAGVTQTPRYLIKTRGQQVTLSCSPISGHRSVSWYQQTPGQGLQFLFEYFSETQRNKGNFPGRFSGRQFSNSRSEMNVSTLELGDSALYLCASSAGQQETQYFGPGTRLLVL.

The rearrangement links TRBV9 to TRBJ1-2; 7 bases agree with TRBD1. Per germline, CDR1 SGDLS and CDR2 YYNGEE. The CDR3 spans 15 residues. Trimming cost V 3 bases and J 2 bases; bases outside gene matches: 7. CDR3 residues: CASSAPLQGNYGYTF. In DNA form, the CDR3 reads TGTGCCAGCAGCGCTCCGCTACAGGGGAACTATGGCTACACCTTC.

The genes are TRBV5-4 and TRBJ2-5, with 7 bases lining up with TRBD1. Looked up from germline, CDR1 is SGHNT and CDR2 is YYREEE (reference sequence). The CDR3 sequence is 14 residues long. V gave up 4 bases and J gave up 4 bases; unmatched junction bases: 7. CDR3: CASSGRDSAETQYF. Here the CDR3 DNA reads TGTGCCAGCAGCGGAAGGGACAGCGCAGAGACCCAGTACTTC.

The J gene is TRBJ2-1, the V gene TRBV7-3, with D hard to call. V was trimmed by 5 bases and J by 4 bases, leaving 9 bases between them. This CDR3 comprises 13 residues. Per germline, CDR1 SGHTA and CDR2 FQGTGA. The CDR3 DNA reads TGTGCCAGCAGCCCGCGGTGGTACAATGAGCAGTTCTTC. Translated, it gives CASSPRWYNEQFF. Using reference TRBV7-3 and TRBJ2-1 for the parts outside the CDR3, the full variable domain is GAGVSQTPSNKVTEKGKYVELRCDPISGHTALYWYRQSLGQGPEFLIYFQGTGAADDSGLPNDRFFAVRPEGSVSTLKIQRTERGDSAVYLCASSPRWYNEQFFGPGTRLTVL.

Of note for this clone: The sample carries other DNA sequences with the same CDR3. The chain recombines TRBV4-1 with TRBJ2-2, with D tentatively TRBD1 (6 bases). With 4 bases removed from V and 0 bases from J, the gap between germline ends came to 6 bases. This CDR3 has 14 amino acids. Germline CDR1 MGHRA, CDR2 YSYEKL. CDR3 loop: CASSRTANTGELFF. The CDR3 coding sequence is TGCGCCAGCAGCCGGACAGCGAACACCGGGGAGCTGTTTTTT.

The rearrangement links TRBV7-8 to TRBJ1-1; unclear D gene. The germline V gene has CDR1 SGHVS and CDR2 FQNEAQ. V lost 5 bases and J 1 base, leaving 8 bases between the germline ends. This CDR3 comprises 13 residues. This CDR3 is CASSRAGNTEAFF. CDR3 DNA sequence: TGTGCCAGCAGCCGAGCAGGGAACACTGAAGCTTTCTTT. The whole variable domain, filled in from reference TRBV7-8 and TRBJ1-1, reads GAGVSQSPRYKVAKRGQDVALRCDPISGHVSLFWYQQALGQGPEFLTYFQNEAQLDKSGLPSDRFFAERPEGSVSTLKIQRTQQEDSAVYLCASSRAGNTEAFFGQGTRLTVV.

This CDR3 reads CASSYRTETNEQYF. The CDR3 DNA reads TGTGCCAGCAGTTACCGGACAGAAACCAACGAGCAGTACTTC. The rearrangement links TRBV6-5 to TRBJ2-7; D perhaps matches TRBD1 (6 bases). V lost 2 bases and J lost 5, with 13 bases in between. Germline CDR1 reads MNHEY; CDR2 reads SVGAGI. The CDR3 spans 14 residues.

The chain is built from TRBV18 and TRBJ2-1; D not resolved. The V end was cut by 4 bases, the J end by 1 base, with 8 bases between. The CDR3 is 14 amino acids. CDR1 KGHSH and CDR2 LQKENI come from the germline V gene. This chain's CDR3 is CASSLSRSYNEQFF. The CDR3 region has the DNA TGTGCCAGCTCACTCTCTCGGTCCTACAATGAGCAGTTCTTC.

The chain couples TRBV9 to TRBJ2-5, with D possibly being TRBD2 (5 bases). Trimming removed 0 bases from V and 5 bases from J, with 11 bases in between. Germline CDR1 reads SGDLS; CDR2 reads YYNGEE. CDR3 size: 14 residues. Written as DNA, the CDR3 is TGTGCCAGCAGCGTAGAGTCTAGAGGGGAGACCCAGTACTTC. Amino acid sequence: CASSVESRGETQYF.

The CDR3 spells CASSLDSLDSEAFF. In DNA form, the CDR3 reads TGTGCCAGCAGCTTAGATAGTCTTGATTCTGAAGCTTTCTTT. V and J are TRBV13 and TRBJ1-1; D ambiguous. Germline lookup yields CDR1 PRHDT and CDR2 FYEKMQ (reference sequence). The CDR3 contains 14 residues. Trimming cost V 1 base and J 6 bases, with 12 bases left between them. The complete variable domain, with remaining parts taken from reference TRBV13 and TRBJ1-1, reads AAGVIQSPRHLIKEKRETATLKCYPIPRHDTVYWYQQGPGQDPQFLISFYEKMQSDKGSIPDRFSAQQFSDYHSELNMSSLELGDSALYFCASSLDSLDSEAFFGQGTRLTVV.

CDR3 protein: CARSIWRPTGGEQYF. The CDR3 DNA sequence: TGTGCCAGAAGCATATGGAGGCCGACAGGGGGCGAGCAGTACTTC. The chain is built from TRBV5-3 and TRBJ2-7, with TRBD1 matching 9 bases. TRBV5-3 is reported as an ORF; its role is uncertain. The CDR3 loop spans 15 amino acids. The V and J ends lost 4 bases and 6 bases, in that order; junction bases with no gene match: 11.

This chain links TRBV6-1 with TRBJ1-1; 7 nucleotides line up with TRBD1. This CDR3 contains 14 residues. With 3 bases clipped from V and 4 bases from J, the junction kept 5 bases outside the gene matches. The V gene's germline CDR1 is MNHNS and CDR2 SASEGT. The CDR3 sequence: CASSDRDSLTEAFF. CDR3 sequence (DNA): TGTGCCAGCAGTGATAGGGACAGCCTCACTGAAGCTTTCTTT.

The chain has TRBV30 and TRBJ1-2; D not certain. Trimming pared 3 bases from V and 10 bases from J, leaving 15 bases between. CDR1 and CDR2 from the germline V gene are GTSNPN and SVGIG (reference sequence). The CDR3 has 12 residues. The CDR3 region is CAWSSRVVDYTF. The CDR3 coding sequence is TGTGCCTGGAGCTCCCGGGTGGTTGACTACACCTTC.

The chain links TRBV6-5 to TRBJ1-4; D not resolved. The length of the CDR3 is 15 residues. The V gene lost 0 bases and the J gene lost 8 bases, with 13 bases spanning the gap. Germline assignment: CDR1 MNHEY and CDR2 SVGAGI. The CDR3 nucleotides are TGTGCCAGCAGTTACTCTAGCGGCCGTGGGGAAAAACTGTTTTTT. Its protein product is CASSYSSGRGEKLFF.

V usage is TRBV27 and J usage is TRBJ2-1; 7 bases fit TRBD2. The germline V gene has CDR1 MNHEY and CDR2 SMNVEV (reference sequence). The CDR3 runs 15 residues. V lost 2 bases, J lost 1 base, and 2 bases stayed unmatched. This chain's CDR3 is CASSLLGLSYNEQFF. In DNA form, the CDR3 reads TGTGCCAGCAGTTTACTGGGACTATCCTACAATGAGCAGTTCTTC.